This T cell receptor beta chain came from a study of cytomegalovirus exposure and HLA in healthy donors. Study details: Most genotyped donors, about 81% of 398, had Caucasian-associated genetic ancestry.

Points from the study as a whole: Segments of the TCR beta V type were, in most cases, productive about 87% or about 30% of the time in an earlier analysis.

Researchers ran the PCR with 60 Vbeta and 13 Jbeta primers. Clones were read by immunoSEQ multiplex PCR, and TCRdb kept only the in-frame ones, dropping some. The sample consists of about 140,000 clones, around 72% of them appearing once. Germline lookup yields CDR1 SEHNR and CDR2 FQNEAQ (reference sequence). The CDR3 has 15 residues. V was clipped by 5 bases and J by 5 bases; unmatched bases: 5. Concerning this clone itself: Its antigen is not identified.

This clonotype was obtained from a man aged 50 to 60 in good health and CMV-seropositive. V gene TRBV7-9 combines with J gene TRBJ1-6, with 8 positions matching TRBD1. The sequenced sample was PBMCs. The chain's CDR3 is CASSPWTGHNSPLHF. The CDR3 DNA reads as TGTGCCAGCAGCCCCTGGACAGGGCATAATTCACCCCTCCACTTT.